This TCR beta chain was recovered during a study of shared clonotypes between healthy human individuals. Study summary: The study enrolled two women and three men aged 18 to 49.

Germline values: CDR1 SEHNR, CDR2 FQNEAQ (reference sequence). This CDR3 has 14 residues. J lost 0 bases, V lost 5 bases, and 3 bases had no gene match. With regard to this clone: This sample also contains other DNA sequences that code for the same CDR3.

Generated by immunoSEQ multiplex PCR, the TCRdb table keeps only in-frame clones and is missing some. This table holds around 2.5 million clones, over 85% found once. This receptor was identified in a man aged 18 to 30 in good health. Some clones in this sample may be carry-over from other donors' samples. Sequencing was done on a sample of naive CD4+ T cells from PBMCs. As for subset: CD45RA+ positively selected. The chain links TRBV7-9 to TRBJ2-5; TRBD2 matches 7 bases. CDR3 loop: CASSLGTNQETQYF. The CDR3 bases are TGTGCCAGCAGCCTCGGGACTAACCAAGAGACCCAGTACTTC.